This paragraph reports one T cell receptor (beta chain). These data come from a study of technical replicates of blood from a few donors. CDR1 and CDR2 (germline): SGHRS, YFSETQ. The CDR3 is 13 amino acids. The V end was cut by 4 bases, the J end by 5 bases, with 12 bases between. Sequencing used immunoSEQ multiplex PCR; TCRdb keeps in-frame clones, though not all of them. In the table there are approximately 77,000 clones, approximately 94% of which are singletons. The chain recombines TRBV5-1 with TRBJ1-1; possibly TRBD1 for D (6 bases). The TCR was taken from a human donor in good health. The source material was T cells isolated from PBMCs. CDR3 DNA sequence: TGCGCCAGCAGCCAACAGGGTAGGACTGAAGCTTTCTTT. Its protein product is CASSQQGRTEAFF.